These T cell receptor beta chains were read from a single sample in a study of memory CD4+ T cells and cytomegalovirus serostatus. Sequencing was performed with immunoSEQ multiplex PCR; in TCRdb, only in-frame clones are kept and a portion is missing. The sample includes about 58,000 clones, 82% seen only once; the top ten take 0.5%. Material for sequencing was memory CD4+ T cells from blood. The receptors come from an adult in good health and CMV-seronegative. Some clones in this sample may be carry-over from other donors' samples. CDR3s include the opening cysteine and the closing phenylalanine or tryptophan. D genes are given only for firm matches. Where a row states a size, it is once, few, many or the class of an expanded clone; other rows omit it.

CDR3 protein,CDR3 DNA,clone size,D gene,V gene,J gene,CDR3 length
CASSQTQETQYF,TGCGCCAGCAGCCAAACCCAAGAGACCCAGTACTTC,few,-,TRBV5-1,TRBJ2-5,12
CASSLLRSSGRAVETQYF,TGTGCCAGCAGCTTATTGAGGTCTAGCGGGAGGGCAGTCGAGACCCAGTACTTC,-,TRBD2,TRBV7-2,TRBJ2-5,18
CATSRVGYEQYF,TGTGCCACCAGCAGAGTGGGGTACGAGCAGTACTTC,-,-,TRBV15,TRBJ2-7,12
CASSFGVDTDTQYF,TGCGCCAGCAGCTTTGGGGTAGACACGGATACGCAGTATTTT,-,-,TRBV5-1,TRBJ2-3,14
CASSLSGGLTETQYF,TGCGCCAGCAGCTTATCGGGGGGCCTCACAGAGACCCAGTACTTC,few,-,TRBV5-1,TRBJ2-5,15
CASSLDQAGGTDTQYF,TGTGCCAGCAGCTTAGACCAGGCCGGCGGCACAGATACGCAGTATTTT,-,-,TRBV11-2,TRBJ2-3,16
CASSLLQGEMEF,TGTGCCAGCAGTTTATTACAGGGAGAGATGGAGTTT,once,-,TRBV28,TRBJ1-1,12
CAYQATGEAFF,TGTGCCTACCAAGCAACGGGGGAAGCTTTCTTT,few,-,TRBV30,TRBJ1-1,11
CASSQDPQGGPYEQYF,TGCGCCAGCAGCCAAGATCCCCAGGGTGGCCCCTACGAGCAGTACTTC,-,-,TRBV4-3,TRBJ2-7,16
CASRNPGTGYEKLFF,TGTGCCAGCAGGAACCCTGGGACAGGGTATGAAAAACTGTTTTTT,-,TRBD1,TRBV6-1,TRBJ1-4,15
CASSEDRYPFF,TGTGCCAGCAGTGAAGACAGGTACCCGTTCTTC,few,-,TRBV6-1,TRBJ2-1,11
CASSQLAGGFADTQYF,TGTGCCAGCAGTCAACTAGCGGGGGGTTTCGCAGATACGCAGTATTTT,-,TRBD2,TRBV28,TRBJ2-3,16
CASSSRQVSTDTQYF,TGTGCCAGTAGTTCGAGACAGGTTAGCACAGATACGCAGTATTTT,once,-,TRBV19,TRBJ2-3,15
CASSSGGGAANEQFF,TGCGCCAGCAGCTCCGGTGGGGGGGCCGCTAATGAGCAGTTCTTC,-,-,TRBV5-1,TRBJ2-1,15
CASSLVPGSGNTIYF,TGTGCCAGCAGCTTAGTCCCGGGCTCTGGAAACACCATATATTTT,-,-,TRBV7-2,TRBJ1-3,15
CASSLGVGQGASDTQYF,TGTGCCAGCAGCTTGGGTGTGGGACAGGGGGCATCAGATACGCAGTATTTT,-,TRBD1,TRBV5-6,TRBJ2-3,17
CASRAGTGDETQYF,TGCGCCAGCAGGGCCGGGACAGGGGACGAGACCCAGTACTTC,-,TRBD1,TRBV5-1,TRBJ2-5,14
CASSQDRLGYRNEKLFF,TGTGCCAGCAGCCAAGACCGCCTCGGCTACCGTAATGAAAAACTGTTTTTT,-,-,TRBV14,TRBJ1-4,17
CASSPGSGNSYNSPLHF,TGCGCCAGCAGCCCCGGGTCGGGGAACTCCTATAATTCACCCCTCCACTTT,once,-,TRBV4-3,TRBJ1-6,17
CASSQEYRATDTQYF,TGTGCCAGCAGCCAAGAGTACAGGGCCACAGATACGCAGTATTTT,-,-,TRBV4-2,TRBJ2-3,15
CASSPTGENYGYTF,TGTGCCAGCAGCCCGACAGGGGAGAACTATGGCTACACCTTC,-,TRBD1,TRBV9,TRBJ1-2,14
CASSDSTSFTHNEQFF,TGTGCCAGCAGTGATTCAACTAGTTTCACACACAATGAGCAGTTCTTC,-,-,TRBV25-1,TRBJ2-1,16
CASSVDREAGGVTQYF,TGTGCCAGCAGCGTAGATAGAGAGGCGGGAGGGGTGACCCAGTACTTC,-,TRBD2,TRBV9,TRBJ2-5,16
CASSDSRTAIEQYF,TGTGCCAGCAGTGATTCGAGGACAGCGATCGAGCAGTACTTC,-,-,TRBV25-1,TRBJ2-7,14
CASSQSLTASYEQYF,TGTGCCAGCAGCCAAAGTCTTACAGCCTCCTACGAGCAGTACTTC,-,-,TRBV4-2,TRBJ2-7,15
CASSNPGQSSYEQYF,TGTGCCAGCAGTAACCCCGGACAAAGCTCCTACGAGCAGTACTTC,-,-,TRBV6-5,TRBJ2-7,15
CASSLEGGQGEKLFF,TGTGCCAGCAGCCTGGAGGGGGGACAGGGTGAAAAACTGTTTTTT,-,TRBD1,TRBV7-2,TRBJ1-4,15
CASSLGSTGAETQYF,TGTGCCAGCAGCTTGGGGTCGACGGGTGCGGAGACCCAGTACTTC,-,-,TRBV5-4,TRBJ2-5,15
CASSQEWGVDRSHYNEQFF,TGCGCCAGCAGCCAAGAATGGGGTGTGGATCGGTCCCATTACAATGAGCAGTTCTTC,-,-,TRBV4-1,TRBJ2-1,19
CASSVTLQGFDGYTF,TGTGCCAGCTCAGTGACACTACAGGGGTTCGATGGCTACACCTTC,-,TRBD1,TRBV18,TRBJ1-2,15
CASSTHLNTEAFF,TGCGCCAGCAGCACACACCTGAACACTGAAGCTTTCTTT,-,-,TRBV5-1,TRBJ1-1,13
CASSSTRDYTGELFF,TGTGCCAGCAGCTCTACTCGGGATTACACCGGGGAGCTGTTTTTT,-,-,TRBV7-2,TRBJ2-2,15
CASSLVSLVTSEAFF,TGTGCCAGCAGCTTAGTAAGTTTGGTTACTTCCGAAGCTTTCTTT,-,-,TRBV7-2,TRBJ1-1,15
CASKIGGTGELFF,TGTGCCAGCAAAATAGGGGGAACCGGGGAGCTGTTTTTT,-,-,TRBV28,TRBJ2-2,13
CASSGDRSNSPLHF,TGTGCCAGCAGCGGGGACCGGAGTAATTCACCCCTCCACTTT,-,-,TRBV5-4,TRBJ1-6,14
CASRRTGGYNQPQHF,TGTGCCAGCAGAAGAACAGGGGGCTACAATCAGCCCCAGCATTTT,-,TRBD1,TRBV28,TRBJ1-5,15
CASSFGTASYEQYF,TGCGCCAGCAGCTTCGGGACAGCCTCCTACGAGCAGTACTTC,once,TRBD1,TRBV5-1,TRBJ2-7,14
CASRSTGYTEAFF,TGTGCCAGCAGGTCGACAGGGTACACTGAAGCTTTCTTT,-,TRBD1,TRBV28,TRBJ1-1,13
CASSQLSGAIQETQYF,TGCGCCAGCAGCCAATTGTCGGGGGCGATCCAAGAGACCCAGTACTTC,-,-,TRBV5-1,TRBJ2-5,16
CASSMSPTGDSGNTIYF,TGCGCCAGCAGCATGAGTCCGACAGGGGACTCTGGAAACACCATATATTTT,-,TRBD1,TRBV5-1,TRBJ1-3,17
CASTSPGRNTEAFF,TGTGCCAGCACCTCGCCAGGGCGGAACACTGAAGCTTTCTTT,-,-,TRBV5-4,TRBJ1-1,14
CASSLGQVSYEQYF,TGTGCCAGCAGCTTGGGGCAGGTATCCTACGAGCAGTACTTC,-,-,TRBV7-9,TRBJ2-7,14
CASSGTLGAGEDTQYF,TGTGCCAGCAGTGGGACCTTAGGGGCCGGGGAAGATACGCAGTATTTT,-,-,TRBV25-1,TRBJ2-3,16
CASSGYQPQHF,TGTGCCAGCAGTGGATATCAGCCCCAGCATTTT,-,-,TRBV28,TRBJ1-5,11
CASSSRRIIGELFF,TGTGCCAGCAGCTCGAGGCGGATAATCGGGGAGCTGTTTTTT,-,-,TRBV5-6,TRBJ2-2,14
CAISAGHQSNQPQHF,TGTGCCATCAGTGCAGGGCATCAGAGCAATCAGCCCCAGCATTTT,-,-,TRBV10-3,TRBJ1-5,15
CASSGTSPVTYEQYF,TGTGCCAGCAGTGGGACTTCGCCCGTTACCTACGAGCAGTACTTC,-,-,TRBV2,TRBJ2-7,15
CASSKHSTDSYEQYF,TGTGCCAGTAGTAAACATAGTACGGACTCCTACGAGCAGTACTTC,-,-,TRBV19,TRBJ2-7,15
CASSLDSLGYTF,TGTGCCAGCAGCTTGGACTCCCTTGGCTACACCTTC,few,-,TRBV5-4,TRBJ1-2,12
CATSRGAGGIYEQYF,TGTGCCACCAGCAGAGGAGCAGGGGGCATATACGAGCAGTACTTC,-,TRBD1,TRBV15,TRBJ2-7,15